One sample yielded the 26 T cell receptor beta chains listed below, sequenced in a study of cytomegalovirus exposure and HLA in healthy donors. TCRdb's copy holds only in-frame clones and misses some; the assay was immunoSEQ multiplex PCR. This table has approximately 59,000 clones, roughly 93% appearing once. The sample comprised PBMCs. These receptors were obtained from a woman aged 18-29 years in good health and CMV-seropositive.

V usage is TRBV6-1 and J usage is TRBJ1-5; D not resolved. The CDR3 sequence is 14 residues long. The germline gives CDR1 MNHNS, CDR2 SASEGT. Trimming removed 3 bases at V and 0 bases at J, with 6 bases between. The CDR3 region has the DNA TGTGCCAGCAGTGACCCCTATAGCAATCAGCCCCAGCATTTT. As protein: CASSDPYSNQPQHF.

V is TRBV4-1 and J is TRBJ2-5; TRBD2 aligns across 8 bases. This CDR3 has 14 residues. The V segment lost 4 bases and the J segment 3 bases; nucleotides outside the gene matches: 4. Germline-derived CDR1 and CDR2 are MGHRA and YSYEKL. CDR3 in amino acids: CASSPGGEEETQYF. For the CDR3, the DNA is TGCGCCAGCAGCCCGGGGGGGGAGGAAGAGACCCAGTACTTC.

The chain carries TRBV18 and TRBJ2-5, with 7 bases aligning to TRBD1. The CDR3 is 14 amino acids. J lost 4 bases, V lost 4 bases, and 6 bases had no gene match. Germline V gives CDR1 KGHSH, CDR2 LQKENI. CDR3 region: CASSRGQVPETQYF. CDR3 nucleotide sequence: TGTGCCAGCTCACGCGGACAGGTCCCAGAGACCCAGTACTTC. Variable domain in full (rest from reference TRBV18 and TRBJ2-5): NAGVMQNPRHLVRRRGQEARLRCSPMKGHSHVYWYRQLPEEGLKFMVYLQKENIIDESGMPKERFSAEFPKEGPSILRIQQVVRGDSAAYFCASSRGQVPETQYFGPGTRLLVL.

This clone occurred a few times. This chain links TRBV11-3 with TRBJ2-3, with 11 bases fitting TRBD1. The CDR3 contains 16 residues. Germline trimming cut 1 base from V and 3 bases from J; bases unmatched to any gene: 3. CDR1 and CDR2 (germline): SGHNT, YENEEA. The CDR3 reads CASSLGGQGATDTQYF. The CDR3, as DNA: TGTGCCAGCAGCTTAGGTGGACAGGGGGCAACAGATACGCAGTATTTT.

CDR3 loop: CASSRTEYNTPLHF. Here the CDR3 DNA reads TGTGCCAGCAGCCGGACAGAGTACAACACACCCCTCCACTTT. The chain recombines TRBV7-9 with TRBJ1-6; D is perhaps TRBD1 (6 bases). V was clipped by 5 bases and J by 11 bases, with 16 bases between them. The CDR3 is made up of 14 amino acids. Germline CDR1 is SEHNR and CDR2 is FQNEAQ (reference sequence).

The rearrangement joins TRBV6-1 to TRBJ1-1; the match to TRBD1 covers 9 bases. Germline values: CDR1 MNHNS, CDR2 SASEGT. There are 15 residues in the CDR3. J was trimmed by 5 bases and V by 2 bases; bases with no gene match: 6. CDR3 amino acids: CASSEPGQGKTEAFF. The CDR3 coding sequence is TGTGCCAGCAGTGAACCCGGACAGGGGAAGACTGAAGCTTTCTTT.

This chain connects TRBV28 to TRBJ1-3; the D is unclear. The CDR3 is made up of 16 amino acids. Trimming removed 6 bases at V and 0 bases at J, with 15 bases between. Germline CDR1 reads MDHEN; CDR2 reads SYDVKM. The CDR3 reads CASSSPSAISGNTIYF. As DNA, the CDR3 is TGTGCCAGCAGCTCCCCCAGCGCTATCTCTGGAAACACCATATATTTT.

The chain carries TRBV11-2 and TRBJ1-4; D perhaps matches TRBD1 (5 bases). Trimming removed 1 base at V and 5 bases at J, with 8 bases between. Germline V lookup: CDR1 SGHAT, CDR2 FQNNGV. CDR3 length: 14 amino acids. This chain's CDR3 is CASSLGTLNEKLFF. As DNA, the CDR3 is TGTGCCAGCAGCTTAGGGACATTAAATGAAAAACTGTTTTTT.

The rearrangement uses TRBV7-9 and TRBJ2-7, with a tentative D call TRBD2 (5 bases). V shed 4 bases and J shed 0 bases, with 13 bases lying between them. The germline V gene has CDR1 SEHNR and CDR2 FQNEAQ (reference sequence). The CDR3 is made up of 15 amino acids. CDR3 coding DNA: TGTGCCAGCAGCTCCCCCGGGGTAAACTCCTACGAGCAGTACTTC. Encoded protein: CASSSPGVNSYEQYF.

The chain couples TRBV6-6 to TRBJ2-7; tentatively, D is TRBD1 (6 bases). The length of the CDR3 is 15 residues. The V and J ends lost 6 bases and 0 bases respectively, with 15 bases between them. The V gene's germline CDR1 is MNHNY and CDR2 SVGAGI (reference sequence). CDR3 residues: CASRKDSSSSYEQYF. In nucleotides, the CDR3 is TGTGCCAGCAGAAAGGACAGCAGTAGCTCCTACGAGCAGTACTTC.

The chain recombines TRBV6-5 with TRBJ1-5, with 7 bases fitting TRBD1. With 0 bases clipped from V and 5 bases from J, the junction kept 4 bases outside the gene matches. Germline V gene lookup returns CDR1 MNHEY and CDR2 SVGAGI. The CDR3 loop spans 15 amino acids. DNA of the CDR3: TGTGCCAGCAGTTACTCGAGGCAGGGGGATCAGCCCCAGCATTTT. The encoded protein is CASSYSRQGDQPQHF.

The rearrangement links TRBV7-6 to TRBJ1-1; weak D call: TRBD1 (5 bases). The CDR3 totals 13 residues. The germline V gene has CDR1 SGHVS and CDR2 FNYEAQ. Trimming removed 3 bases at V and 4 bases at J, with 9 bases between. The CDR3 here is CASSFGGSTEAFF. CDR3 nucleotide sequence: TGTGCCAGCAGCTTTGGGGGGAGCACTGAAGCTTTCTTT.

The table lists this clone with a few counts. The chain is built from TRBV6-4 and TRBJ2-3; 8 bases align to TRBD2. In germline, CDR1 is MRHNA, CDR2 SNTAGT. V lost 3 bases, J lost 2 bases, and 7 bases stayed unmatched. CDR3 length: 16 amino acids. CDR3 nucleotides: TGTGCCAGCAGTGAGGGGAGTAGCGGGGACACAGATACGCAGTATTTT. It specifies CASSEGSSGDTDTQYF.

This clone was observed a handful of times. This chain joins TRBV29-1 and TRBJ2-1, with 8 bases identical to TRBD2. This CDR3 has 18 amino acids. The V segment lost 0 bases and the J segment 2 bases; nucleotides outside the gene matches: 12. Germline CDR1 reads SQVTM; CDR2 reads ANQGSEA. CDR3 protein: CSVEDLGSGGFAYNEQFF. In DNA form, the CDR3 reads TGCAGCGTTGAAGATCTGGGAAGCGGGGGTTTCGCCTACAATGAGCAGTTCTTC.

The J gene is TRBJ2-7, the V gene TRBV28, with D possibly matching TRBD2 (5 bases). V lost 3 bases and J 7 bases, leaving 13 bases between the germline ends. From germline, CDR1 is MDHEN and CDR2 SYDVKM. CDR3 size: 13 residues. In nucleotides, the CDR3 is TGTGCCAGCAGTTTTAATCACCCGGGGGAGCAGTACTTC. It yields the protein CASSFNHPGEQYF.

The chain uses TRBV10-2 and TRBJ2-7, with 10 positions matching TRBD2. The CDR3 has 13 residues. Germline V gene sequence: CDR1 WSHSY, CDR2 SAAADI. V was pared by 9 bases and J by 0 bases, with 2 bases of the junction left unmatched. Here the CDR3 reads CASSGGLSYEQYF. DNA for the CDR3: TGCGCCAGTAGCGGGGGGCTCTCCTACGAGCAGTACTTC.

The chain has TRBV9 and TRBJ2-1; maybe TRBD1 (5 bases). In germline, CDR1 is SGDLS, CDR2 YYNGEE. CDR3 length: 12 residues. The V end was cut by 4 bases, the J end by 10 bases, with 12 bases between. This CDR3 reads CASSPVGVEQFF. CDR3 DNA: TGTGCCAGCAGCCCAGTAGGGGTGGAGCAGTTCTTC. Variable domain in full (rest from reference TRBV9 and TRBJ2-1): DSGVTQTPKHLITATGQRVTLRCSPRSGDLSVYWYQQSLDQGLQFLIQYYNGEERAKGNILERFSAQQFPDLHSELNLSSLELGDSALYFCASSPVGVEQFFGPGTRLTVL.

This chain uses TRBV18 with TRBJ1-1; 9 positions match TRBD1. This CDR3 region has 15 residues. J lost 4 bases, V lost 5 bases, and 8 bases had no gene match. Germline V gene data show CDR1 as KGHSH and CDR2 as LQKENI. CDR3 region: CASSSDRGSGTEAFF. The DNA of the CDR3 is TGTGCCAGCTCATCTGACAGGGGGTCGGGCACTGAAGCTTTCTTT.

CDR3 coding DNA: TGTGCCAGCAGCTTGGATCGGACAGGGGGCTATGGCTACACCTTC. Translation gives CASSLDRTGGYGYTF. This chain connects TRBV7-2 to TRBJ1-2; 10 positions agree with TRBD1. This CDR3 has 15 residues. Germline assignment: CDR1 SGHTA and CDR2 FQGNSA. Germline trimming cut 3 bases from V and 4 bases from J; bases unmatched to any gene: 5.

The chain employs TRBV6-4 and TRBJ2-1; 7 bases map to TRBD2. The trim removed 2 bases at V and 4 bases at J, leaving 5 bases unmatched. Looked up from germline, CDR1 is MRHNA and CDR2 is SNTAGT. The CDR3 length is 15 residues. For the CDR3, the DNA is TGTGCCAGCAGTGACGGGGGGGGACCTTACAATGAGCAGTTCTTC. Translation: CASSDGGGPYNEQFF.

The genes are TRBV13 and TRBJ2-1; 14 nucleotides agree with TRBD2. Germline-derived CDR1 and CDR2 are PRHDT and FYEKMQ (reference sequence). The CDR3 sequence is 18 residues long. V lost 5 bases, J lost 2 bases, and 8 bases stayed unmatched. The CDR3 DNA is TGTGCCAGCAGCAAGACTAGCGGGGGGGCCTCGACCTACAATGAGCAGTTCTTC. Protein product: CASSKTSGGASTYNEQFF.

This chain joins TRBV14 and TRBJ2-1, with a weak D call TRBD1 (6 bases). CDR1 is SGHDN, CDR2 FVKESK, per germline. Trimming took off 1 base at V and 8 bases at J, with 18 bases between the two ends. This CDR3 contains 16 residues. The CDR3 DNA reads as TGTGCCAGCAGCCAAGGATGGAGCAGGGGTCACCATGAGCAGTTCTTC. The encoded protein is CASSQGWSRGHHEQFF. Using reference TRBV14 and TRBJ2-1 for the parts outside the CDR3, the full variable domain is EAGVTQFPSHSVIEKGQTVTLRCDPISGHDNLYWYRRVMGKEIKFLLHFVKESKQDESGMPNNRFLAERTGGTYSTLKVQPAELEDSGVYFCASSQGWSRGHHEQFFGPGTRLTVL.

The chain has TRBV6-1 and TRBJ2-5; 7 nucleotides agree with TRBD2. From germline, CDR1 is MNHNS and CDR2 SASEGT. V lost 7 bases, J lost 2 bases, and 7 bases stayed unmatched. This CDR3 contains 14 residues. The CDR3, as DNA: TGTGCCAGCAATCCGGGGGGTAATCAAGAGACCCAGTACTTC. Translating it yields CASNPGGNQETQYF.

This chain links TRBV5-6 with TRBJ2-5; D is perhaps TRBD2 (5 bases). Deletions cut 2 bases from V and 4 bases from J, with 9 bases between. CDR1 SGHDT and CDR2 YYEEEE come from the germline V gene. CDR3 length: 13 amino acids. The chain's CDR3 is CASSLVEGETQYF. In DNA form, the CDR3 reads TGTGCCAGCAGCTTAGTCGAGGGAGAGACCCAGTACTTC. Variable domain in full (rest from reference TRBV5-6 and TRBJ2-5): DAGVTQSPTHLIKTRGQQVTLRCSPKSGHDTVSWYQQALGQGPQFIFQYYEEEERQRGNFPDRFSGHQFPNYSSELNVNALLLGDSALYLCASSLVEGETQYFGPGTRLLVL.

This clone has only one observation. The CDR3 sequence: CASSPFRTGATNSPLHF. CDR3 in DNA: TGTGCCAGCTCACCATTCAGGACAGGGGCTACCAATTCACCCCTCCACTTT. The chain combines TRBV18 with TRBJ1-6, with TRBD1 matching over 9 bases. Germline CDR1 reads KGHSH; CDR2 reads LQKENI. This CDR3 has 17 residues. V was clipped by 2 bases and J by 7 bases; unmatched bases: 9.

The chain is built from TRBV18 and TRBJ2-1; TRBD1 aligns across 8 bases. Germline V gives CDR1 KGHSH, CDR2 LQKENI. CDR3 length: 16 amino acids. V lost 4 bases and J lost 7; bases outside the gene matches: 12. This CDR3 is CASSQNAGQGANEQFF. The CDR3 DNA sequence: TGTGCCAGCTCACAAAACGCTGGACAGGGTGCTAATGAGCAGTTCTTC.